The entry below gives a single T cell receptor beta chain sequence along with its context. These data originate in a study of T-cell reconstitution after alpha-beta-depleted transplantation in children. Unique molecular identifiers were incorporated into the prepared TCRbeta library. TCRdb passed the PCR reads through MiXCR, listing each CDR3 protein once. The sample consists of hundreds of thousands of distinct CDR3 sequences, roughly 15% of them appearing once. This CDR3 is 13 amino acids long. J gave up 7 bases and V 9 bases, and 5 bases lay outside the gene matches. Germline assignment: CDR1 ENHRY and CDR2 SYGVKD.

Source: PBMCs from the stem cell graft donor, taken from the stem cell graft. The rearrangement uses TRBV10-3 and TRBJ2-1; 11 bases match TRBD1. The clonotype comes from a human donor who donated a stem cell graft to a child with acute myeloid leukemia. DNA for the CDR3: TGTGCCATGTCCGGGACAGGGGGGAATGAGCAGTTCTTC. It specifies CAMSGTGGNEQFF.